The entry that follows covers one T cell receptor (beta chain) sequence. The antigen is undetermined. Clones were read by immunoSEQ multiplex PCR, and TCRdb kept only the in-frame ones, dropping some. The sample holds 75,000 to 90,000 clones, around four fifths seen once. This specimen belongs to a study of T cell responses to AZD1222 COVID-19 vaccine. General observations from the study: Donor demographics were predominantly white British with a female majority; clonal diversity may be underestimated. Spike-specific TCR breadth and depth grew following two AZD1222 doses. Unmutated variant regions are reportedly the target of nearly half of TCRs that are spike-specific. The number of AZD1222 recipients seropositive at baseline was only 5 to 7.

The V end lost 2 bases, the J end lost 4 bases, and 17 bases lay between the germline ends. Germline V lookup: CDR1 MNHEY, CDR2 SVGAGI. The CDR3 consists of 16 residues. The rearrangement links TRBV6-5 to TRBJ2-5; no clear D. This TCR was sampled from an adult in good health. The sample in question was peripheral blood, obtained on day 0 of AZD1222 vaccination. CDR3 protein: CASSYPPGSSAETQYF. The CDR3 coding sequence is TGTGCCAGCAGTTACCCTCCTGGTAGCTCGGCAGAGACCCAGTACTTC.